These 29 T cell receptor beta chains were sequenced from one sample in a study of T cells after yellow fever vaccination. TCRdb called the 5' RACE reads again in MiXCR, with one record for every CDR3 protein. The sample shows around 350,000 distinct CDR3 sequences, more than 9% of them seen only once. This specimen consisted of PBMCs, obtained on the day of the first yellow fever vaccination. These receptor sequences come from a man aged 18 to 30 who received the YFV17D yellow fever vaccine.

This clonotype has ten or more counts. The chain is built from TRBV2 and TRBJ2-5; 10 bases align to TRBD2. The CDR3 length is 18 residues. V dropped 4 bases and J dropped 5; count of bases not matched to a gene: 16. Germline lookup yields CDR1 SNHLY and CDR2 FYNNEI. In DNA, the CDR3 is TGTGCCAGCAGTGTATCGGTGGGGGGACTAGCGCCCCGGGAGACCCAGTACTTC. Translation: CASSVSVGGLAPRETQYF.

In DNA, the CDR3 is TGTGCCAGCAACGACAGGCACTACGAGCAGTACTTC. Its protein product is CASNDRHYEQYF. The gene calls are TRBV6-6 and TRBJ2-7; a possible D gene is TRBD1 (6 bases). The V and J ends lost 7 bases and 3 bases respectively, with 10 bases between them. Per germline, CDR1 MNHNY and CDR2 SVGAGI (reference sequence). This CDR3 has 12 residues.

This clonotype was seen a handful of times. V usage is TRBV29-1 and J usage is TRBJ2-3; 11 bases are a match to TRBD2. The germline V gene has CDR1 SQVTM and CDR2 ANQGSEA. CDR3 length: 17 residues. Trimming cost V 5 bases and J 8 bases; bases outside gene matches: 18. As DNA, the CDR3 is TGCAGCGTTTCCCCAATTCTCACTAGCGGGGGAAGGGGTACGCAGTATTTT. Translated: CSVSPILTSGGRGTQYF.

The chain is built from TRBV20-1 and TRBJ2-3; 10 bases map to TRBD2. The junction had 16 bases not matched to a gene; V was cut back by 6 bases and J by 4 bases. Per germline, CDR1 DFQATT and CDR2 SNEGSKA (reference sequence). The CDR3 covers 17 residues. In nucleotides, the CDR3 is TGCAGTGCCCTTCAGGGATCTAGCGGGGGCAGGGCAGATACGCAGTATTTT. This encodes CSALQGSSGGRADTQYF.

This sequence joins TRBV27 and TRBJ2-7; D may be TRBD1 (5 bases). The CDR3 runs 12 residues. Trimming stripped 5 bases from V and 4 bases from J, with 9 bases between. Germline V CDR1 and CDR2: MNHEY, SMNVEV (reference sequence). For the CDR3, the DNA is TGTGCCAGCAGTGCCCAGGGATACGAGCAGTACTTC. This gives the protein CASSAQGYEQYF.

This clonotype was counted at least ten times. The J gene is TRBJ2-3, the V gene TRBV6-5; D is perhaps TRBD2 (7 bases). The CDR3 is 15 residues long. The germline V and J ends were trimmed by 4 bases and 0 bases, with 11 bases remaining between them. CDR1 is MNHEY, CDR2 SVGAGI, per germline. CDR3 region: CASSLGGASTDTQYF. For the CDR3, the DNA is TGTGCCAGCAGTTTAGGGGGGGCTAGCACAGATACGCAGTATTTT.

This clonotype was detected only a few times. The V and J genes are TRBV6-1 and TRBJ2-7; D is possibly TRBD1 or TRBD2 (6 bases each). The CDR3 is 15 amino acids. Trimming left V 6 bases short and J 6 bases short, with 21 bases between. CDR1 and CDR2 from the germline V gene are MNHNS and SASEGT. The CDR3 loop is CASRAAGHPGIEQYF. CDR3 DNA: TGTGCCAGCAGGGCCGCGGGACACCCGGGTATCGAGCAGTACTTC.

This clonotype was counted between two and nine times. The rearrangement uses TRBV4-1 and TRBJ1-6, with D perhaps matching TRBD1 (5 bases). CDR3 size: 15 residues. V lost 2 bases, J lost 15 bases, and 20 bases lay in between. The germline V gene encodes CDR1 MGHRA and CDR2 YSYEKL. The CDR3 DNA sequence: TGCGCCAGCAGCCAACCCTTGGGGACCCAGTTACTCCTCCACTTT. Translation gives CASSQPLGTQLLLHF.

This clonotype was recorded many times. The V gene is TRBV4-3, the J gene TRBJ2-2; D unresolved. The germline V and J ends were trimmed by 3 bases and 6 bases, with 14 bases remaining between them. CDR1 and CDR2 from the germline V gene are LGHNA and YSLEER. The CDR3 sequence is 15 residues long. CDR3 sequence (DNA): TGCGCCAGCAGCCATACCGTTGTGTCGTCCGGGGAGCTGTTTTTT. Translation: CASSHTVVSSGELFF.

This clonotype turned up a few times. This chain joins TRBV20-1 and TRBJ2-1, with D perhaps matching TRBD2 (5 bases). Germline V gives CDR1 DFQATT, CDR2 SNEGSKA (reference sequence). CDR3 length equals 14 residues. Deletions cut 2 bases from V and 3 bases from J, with 11 bases between. CDR3 region: CSARSPRDYNEQFF. The CDR3 bases are TGCAGTGCTAGATCTCCCCGGGACTACAATGAGCAGTTCTTC.

V and J are TRBV4-3 and TRBJ1-2; a weak D match, TRBD1 (6 bases). Per the germline V gene, CDR1 is LGHNA and CDR2 is YSLEER. V was clipped by 0 bases and J by 2 bases, with 13 bases between them. The CDR3 is 16 amino acids. In DNA, the CDR3 is TGCGCCAGCAGCCAAGATTTTAGGGGGTGGAACTATGGCTACACCTTC. As protein: CASSQDFRGWNYGYTF.

The V and J genes are TRBV20-1 and TRBJ2-1; D tentatively reads TRBD1 or TRBD2 (5 bases each). Trimming pared 4 bases from V and 0 bases from J, leaving 13 bases between. CDR1 DFQATT and CDR2 SNEGSKA come from the germline V gene (reference sequence). This CDR3 is 15 amino acids long. The CDR3 DNA reads TGCAGTGCTACCGGGGACCCGAGCTCCTACAATGAGCAGTTCTTC. Amino acid sequence: CSATGDPSSYNEQFF.

The sample holds many counts of this clonotype. The chain recombines TRBV5-1 with TRBJ2-3; 13 positions match TRBD2. V lost 7 bases to trimming and J lost 7 bases; unmatched junction nucleotides: 15. Germline V lookup: CDR1 SGHRS, CDR2 YFSETQ. This CDR3 spans 17 amino acids. CDR3 loop: CASFSTSGGADVNTQYF. The CDR3 DNA is TGCGCCAGCTTTTCAACTAGCGGGGGGGCCGATGTGAATACGCAGTATTTT.

The J gene is TRBJ2-1, the V gene TRBV4-1; D unclear. CDR3 length equals 14 residues. Trimming stripped 4 bases from V and 6 bases from J, with 13 bases between. CDR1 and CDR2 (germline): MGHRA, YSYEKL. For the CDR3, the DNA is TGCGCCAGCAGCCCGGTCGACGATACCAATGAGCAGTTCTTC. This sequence encodes CASSPVDDTNEQFF.

This clonotype has just a few counts. The chain uses TRBV29-1 and TRBJ2-5; TRBD1 or TRBD2 may be the D gene (6 bases each). V was shortened by 0 bases and J by 5 bases, with 16 bases between the two germline ends. CDR1 SQVTM and CDR2 ANQGSEA come from the germline V gene. The CDR3 is 15 amino acids. The CDR3, as DNA: TGCAGCGTTGAAGAGGCGAGCGGAGGGGGGGAGACCCAGTACTTC. Its translation: CSVEEASGGGETQYF.

V usage is TRBV5-1 and J usage is TRBJ2-3; no firm D call. Germline V gives CDR1 SGHRS, CDR2 YFSETQ. Trimming shortened V by 3 bases and J by 4 bases, and 12 bases separated the two germline ends. The CDR3 spans 14 residues. CDR3 nucleotide sequence: TGCGCCAGCAGCTCCCCGTCAAGCGCAGATACGCAGTATTTT. Translated: CASSSPSSADTQYF.

Only a few counts were recorded for this clonotype. The chain employs TRBV7-9 and TRBJ2-1, with a tentative D call TRBD1 (6 bases). The CDR3 contains 15 residues. CDR1 and CDR2 from the germline V gene are SEHNR and FQNEAQ (reference sequence). V shed 3 bases and J shed 5 bases, with 14 bases lying between them. The DNA for the CDR3 is TGTGCCAGCAGCTTGTTCCTGTCAGGGGACAATGAGCAGTTCTTC. The encoded protein is CASSLFLSGDNEQFF.

The chain uses TRBV2 and TRBJ1-1; D call uncertain. V was shortened by 6 bases and J by 4 bases, with 12 bases between the two germline ends. The CDR3 sequence is 13 residues long. The germline CDR1 and CDR2 sequences are SNHLY and FYNNEI. CDR3 DNA sequence: TGTGCCAGCAGGGGGATGCTGAGCACTGAAGCTTTCTTT. Protein product: CASRGMLSTEAFF.

This clonotype occurred a few times. This chain links TRBV3-1 with TRBJ2-7, with 8 bases that match TRBD2. The CDR3 runs 14 residues. CDR1 is LGHDT and CDR2 is YNNKEL in the germline V gene (reference sequence). V shed 4 bases, J shed 6 bases, and the junction held 8 bases outside the gene matches. CDR3 sequence (DNA): TGTGCCAGCAGCCCCCGGGGGGGCCCCCTCGAGCAGTACTTC. Its translation is CASSPRGGPLEQYF.

In its sample, this clonotype was seen a few times. This chain uses TRBV11-2 with TRBJ1-1; TRBD1 matches at 8 bases. The ends lost 1 base at V and 1 base at J; junction bases unmatched: 5. The CDR3 length is 16 residues. The germline V gene encodes CDR1 SGHAT and CDR2 FQNNGV. CDR3 bases: TGTGCCAGCAGCTTAGCCCTAACAGGGGGGAACACTGAAGCTTTCTTT. Its protein is CASSLALTGGNTEAFF.

The CDR3 spells CASSRPASGGRTGELFF. The CDR3 DNA sequence: TGTGCCAGCAGCCGCCCCGCCAGCGGGGGCAGAACCGGGGAGCTGTTTTTT. This chain joins TRBV6-2 or TRBV6-3 and TRBJ2-2, with 8 positions matching TRBD2. Germline CDR1 is MNHEY and CDR2 is SVGEGT. The CDR3 spans 17 residues. V was pared by 6 bases and J by 5 bases, with 14 bases of the junction left unmatched.

The chain has TRBV24-1 and TRBJ2-7, with TRBD1 identical over 8 bases. The V gene end was trimmed by 11 bases and the J gene end by 7 bases; junction bases not matched to a gene: 18. There are 15 residues in the CDR3. The germline V gene encodes CDR1 KGHDR and CDR2 SFDVKD. CDR3 loop: CANLPKDREVREQYF. The CDR3 nucleotides are TGTGCCAACCTCCCCAAGGACAGGGAGGTGAGGGAGCAGTACTTC.

This clonotype was observed a handful of times. V usage is TRBV27 and J usage is TRBJ1-1, with 7 positions matching TRBD1. The CDR3 is 13 amino acids. With 4 bases clipped from V and 5 bases from J, the junction kept 4 bases outside the gene matches. Per germline, CDR1 MNHEY and CDR2 SMNVEV (reference sequence). For the CDR3, the DNA is TGTGCCAGCAGTTGGGACAGCAATACTGAAGCTTTCTTT. Translating it yields CASSWDSNTEAFF.

This clonotype was counted a few times. The V and J genes are TRBV7-2 and TRBJ2-7; D call uncertain. This CDR3 region has 13 residues. Trimming took 6 bases from V and 1 from J, leaving 10 bases between them. CDR1 SGHTA and CDR2 FQGNSA come from the germline V gene. CDR3 in DNA: TGTGCCAGCAGGCCCACTAATTCCTACGAGCAGTACTTC. It yields the protein CASRPTNSYEQYF.

This clonotype showed up many times. The CDR3 DNA is TGTGCCAGCAGCCCTCCAGGGAACCAAGAGACCCAGTACTTC. It yields the protein CASSPPGNQETQYF. This chain connects TRBV7-2 to TRBJ2-5, with D possibly matching TRBD1 (5 bases). The CDR3 sequence is 14 residues long. V lost 5 bases to trimming and J lost 0 bases, with 10 bases between them. In germline, CDR1 is SGHTA, CDR2 FQGNSA.

This clonotype appeared many times. This chain uses TRBV5-1 with TRBJ1-1; 11 bases are a match to TRBD1. V dropped 4 bases and J dropped 5; count of bases not matched to a gene: 4. The germline V gene encodes CDR1 SGHRS and CDR2 YFSETQ. This CDR3 has 14 amino acids. Here the CDR3 reads CASSKDRGPTEAFF. The CDR3 region has the DNA TGCGCCAGCAGCAAGGACAGGGGGCCTACTGAAGCTTTCTTT.

This clonotype was detected only once. The chain has TRBV18 and TRBJ2-5; D is undetermined. This CDR3 region has 13 residues. Germline V gene lookup returns CDR1 KGHSH and CDR2 LQKENI. The germline V and J ends were trimmed by 5 bases and 2 bases, with 9 bases remaining between them. The CDR3 nucleotides read TGTGCCAGCTCAGGTTCGGAACAAGAGACCCAGTACTTC. This translates into CASSGSEQETQYF. The whole variable domain, filled in from reference TRBV18 and TRBJ2-5, reads NAGVMQNPRHLVRRRGQEARLRCSPMKGHSHVYWYRQLPEEGLKFMVYLQKENIIDESGMPKERFSAEFPKEGPSILRIQQVVRGDSAAYFCASSGSEQETQYFGPGTRLLVL.

This clonotype has ten or more counts. The chain links TRBV9 to TRBJ1-1; 7 nucleotides align to TRBD1. CDR3 size: 14 residues. The trim removed 3 bases at V and 4 bases at J, leaving 6 bases unmatched. CDR1 is SGDLS and CDR2 is YYNGEE in the germline V gene. CDR3 sequence (DNA): TGTGCCAGCAGCGCCAGGGGGTCGTTCACTGAAGCTTTCTTT. Its protein is CASSARGSFTEAFF. The whole variable domain, remainder taken from reference TRBV9 and TRBJ1-1, is DSGVTQTPKHLITATGQRVTLRCSPRSGDLSVYWYQQSLDQGLQFLIQYYNGEERAKGNILERFSAQQFPDLHSELNLSSLELGDSALYFCASSARGSFTEAFFGQGTRLTVV.

This clonotype has just a few counts. The V and J genes are TRBV6-2 or TRBV6-3 and TRBJ2-1; 10 nucleotides match TRBD2. V dropped 2 bases and J dropped 9; count of bases not matched to a gene: 4. Per the germline V gene, CDR1 is MNHEY and CDR2 is SVGEGT. The CDR3 is 14 residues long. The chain's CDR3 is CASSYSGGATEQFF. The DNA of the CDR3 is TGTGCCAGCAGTTACAGCGGGGGGGCCACTGAGCAGTTCTTC.